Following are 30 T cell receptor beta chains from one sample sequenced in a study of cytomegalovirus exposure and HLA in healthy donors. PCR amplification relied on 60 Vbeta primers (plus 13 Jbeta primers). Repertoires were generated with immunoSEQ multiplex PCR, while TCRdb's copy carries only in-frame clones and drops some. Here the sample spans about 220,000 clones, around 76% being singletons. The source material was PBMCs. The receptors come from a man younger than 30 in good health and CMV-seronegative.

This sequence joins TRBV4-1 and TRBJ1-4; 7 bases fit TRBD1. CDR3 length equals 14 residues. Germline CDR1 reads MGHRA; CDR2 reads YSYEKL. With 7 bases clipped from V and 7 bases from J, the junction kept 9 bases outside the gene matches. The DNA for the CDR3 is TGCGCCAGCACCCGACAGGGTGATGTTGAAAAACTGTTTTTT. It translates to CASTRQGDVEKLFF.

The CDR3 DNA follows: TGTGCCAGCTCACCCCCTAGCGCCCCCAATCAGCCCCAGCATTTT. This gives the protein CASSPPSAPNQPQHF. The genes are TRBV18 and TRBJ1-5; D ambiguous. Germline V gene lookup returns CDR1 KGHSH and CDR2 LQKENI. The V and J ends lost 3 bases and 3 bases respectively, with 12 bases between them. This CDR3 is built from 15 residues.

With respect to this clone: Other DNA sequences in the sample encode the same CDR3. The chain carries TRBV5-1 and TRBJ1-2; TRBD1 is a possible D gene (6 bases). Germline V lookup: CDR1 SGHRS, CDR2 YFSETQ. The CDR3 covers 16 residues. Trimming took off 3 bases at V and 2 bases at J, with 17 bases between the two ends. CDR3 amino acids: CASSSTGQSLNYGYTF. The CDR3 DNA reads TGCGCCAGCAGCTCCACCGGACAGTCCCTAAACTATGGCTACACCTTC.

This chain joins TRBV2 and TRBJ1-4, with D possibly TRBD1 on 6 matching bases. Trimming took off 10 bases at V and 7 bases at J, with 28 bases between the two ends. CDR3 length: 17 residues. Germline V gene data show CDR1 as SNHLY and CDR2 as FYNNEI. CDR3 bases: TGTGCCACCCTTCCCGGGGGGCTGGGGAGTGCTGGTGAAAAACTGTTTTTT. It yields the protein CATLPGGLGSAGEKLFF.

The CDR3 sequence: CASSYRNRGGGQSYEQYF. In DNA, the CDR3 is TGTGCCAGCAGCTACAGAAACCGGGGGGGAGGCCAATCCTACGAGCAGTACTTC. V and J are TRBV4-2 and TRBJ2-7; TRBD2 matches 8 bases. J gave up 1 base and V 5 bases, and 16 bases lay outside the gene matches. The CDR3 covers 18 residues. The germline gives CDR1 LGHNA, CDR2 YNFKEQ.

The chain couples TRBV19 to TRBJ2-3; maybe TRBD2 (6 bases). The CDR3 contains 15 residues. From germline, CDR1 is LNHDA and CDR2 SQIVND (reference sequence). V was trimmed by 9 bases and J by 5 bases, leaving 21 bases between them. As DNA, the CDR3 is TGTGCCAGCACGATGGGTACCGGAGGGGAAGATACGCAGTATTTT. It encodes CASTMGTGGEDTQYF.

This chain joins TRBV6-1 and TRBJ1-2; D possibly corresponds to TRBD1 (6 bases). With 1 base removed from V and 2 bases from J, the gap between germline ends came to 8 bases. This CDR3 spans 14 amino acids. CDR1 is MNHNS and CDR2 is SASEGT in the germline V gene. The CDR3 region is CASSEGDTNYGYTF. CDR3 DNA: TGTGCCAGCAGTGAAGGGGACACGAACTATGGCTACACCTTC.

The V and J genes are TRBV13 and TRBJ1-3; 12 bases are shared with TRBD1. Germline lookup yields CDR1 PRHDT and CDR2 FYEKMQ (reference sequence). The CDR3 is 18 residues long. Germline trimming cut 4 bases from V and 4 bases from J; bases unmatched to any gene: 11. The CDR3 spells CASSSVPGQGASGNTIYF. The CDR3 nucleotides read TGTGCCAGCAGCTCAGTCCCGGGACAGGGGGCTTCAGGAAACACCATATATTTT.

CDR3 coding DNA: TGTGCCAGCAGCTTTGCTCCGGGAGCAGACATTCAGTACTTC. Its translation is CASSFAPGADIQYF. The rearrangement links TRBV7-2 to TRBJ2-4, with a possible D match to TRBD2 (6 bases). This CDR3 comprises 14 residues. Looked up from germline, CDR1 is SGHTA and CDR2 is FQGNSA. V lost 3 bases and J lost 8, with 14 bases in between.

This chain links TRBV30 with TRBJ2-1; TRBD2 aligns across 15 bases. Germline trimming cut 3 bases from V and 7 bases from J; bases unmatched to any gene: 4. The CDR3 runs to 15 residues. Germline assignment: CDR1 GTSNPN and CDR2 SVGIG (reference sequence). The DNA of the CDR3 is TGTGCCTGGAGCCTTGGGACTAGCGGGAGGAATGAGCAGTTCTTC. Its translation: CAWSLGTSGRNEQFF.

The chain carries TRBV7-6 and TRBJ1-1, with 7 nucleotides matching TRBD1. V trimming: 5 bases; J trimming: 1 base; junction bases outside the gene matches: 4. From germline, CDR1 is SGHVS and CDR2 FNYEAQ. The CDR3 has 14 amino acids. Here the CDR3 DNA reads TGTGCCAGCAGCCTTCGGACAGGGAACACTGAAGCTTTCTTT. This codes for CASSLRTGNTEAFF.

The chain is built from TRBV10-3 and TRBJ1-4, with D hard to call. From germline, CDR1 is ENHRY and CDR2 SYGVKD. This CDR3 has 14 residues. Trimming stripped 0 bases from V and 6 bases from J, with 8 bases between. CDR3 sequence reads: CAISESQLDEKLFF. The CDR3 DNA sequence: TGTGCCATCAGTGAGTCACAGTTAGATGAAAAACTGTTTTTT.

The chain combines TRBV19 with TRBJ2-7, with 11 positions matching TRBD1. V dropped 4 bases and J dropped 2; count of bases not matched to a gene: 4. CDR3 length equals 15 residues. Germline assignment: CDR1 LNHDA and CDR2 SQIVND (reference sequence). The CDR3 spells CASSTRTGGAYEQYF. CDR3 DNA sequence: TGTGCCAGTAGTACACGGACAGGGGGCGCCTACGAGCAGTACTTC. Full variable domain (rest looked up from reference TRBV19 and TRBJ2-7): DGGITQSPKYLFRKEGQNVTLSCEQNLNHDAMYWYRQDPGQGLRLIYYSQIVNDFQKGDIAEGYSVSREKKESFPLTVTSAQKNPTAFYLCASSTRTGGAYEQYFGPGTRLTVT.

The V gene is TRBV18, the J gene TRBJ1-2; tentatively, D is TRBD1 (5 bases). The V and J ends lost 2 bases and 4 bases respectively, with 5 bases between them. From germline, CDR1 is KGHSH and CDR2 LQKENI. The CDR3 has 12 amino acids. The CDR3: CASSPDSYGYTF. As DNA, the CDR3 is TGTGCCAGCTCACCAGACAGCTATGGCTACACCTTC.

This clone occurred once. The CDR3 sequence: CAWTHLTGAYGYTF. The DNA for the CDR3 is TGTGCCTGGACCCACTTGACAGGGGCCTATGGCTACACCTTC. This chain joins TRBV30 and TRBJ1-2; 8 positions agree with TRBD1. This CDR3 contains 14 residues. CDR1 and CDR2 from the germline V gene are GTSNPN and SVGIG (reference sequence). V trimming: 4 bases; J trimming: 4 bases; junction bases outside the gene matches: 8.

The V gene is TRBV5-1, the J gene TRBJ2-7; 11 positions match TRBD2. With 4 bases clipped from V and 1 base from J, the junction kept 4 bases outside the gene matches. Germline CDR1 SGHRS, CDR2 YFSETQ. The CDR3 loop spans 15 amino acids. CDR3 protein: CASSEGTSGSYEQYF. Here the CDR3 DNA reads TGCGCCAGCAGCGAAGGGACTAGCGGATCCTACGAGCAGTACTTC.

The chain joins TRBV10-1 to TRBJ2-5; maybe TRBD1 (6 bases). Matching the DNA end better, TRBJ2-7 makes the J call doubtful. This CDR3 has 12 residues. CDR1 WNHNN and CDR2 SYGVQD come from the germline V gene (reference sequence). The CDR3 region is CASSDGGHEQYF. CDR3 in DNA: TGCGCCAGCAGTGATGGGGGCCACGAGCAGTACTTC.

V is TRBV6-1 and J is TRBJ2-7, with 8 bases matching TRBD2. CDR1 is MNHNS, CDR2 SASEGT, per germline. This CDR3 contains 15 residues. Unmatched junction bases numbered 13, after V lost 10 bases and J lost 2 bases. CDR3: CAIGGGHRATYEQYF. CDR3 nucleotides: TGTGCCATCGGGGGGGGGCACAGGGCCACCTACGAGCAGTACTTC.

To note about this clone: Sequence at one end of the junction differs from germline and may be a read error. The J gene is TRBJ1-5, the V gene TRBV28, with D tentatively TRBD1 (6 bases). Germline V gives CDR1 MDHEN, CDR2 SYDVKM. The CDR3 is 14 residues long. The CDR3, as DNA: TGTGCTAGCAGCTACTGGGGGCTTGACCAGCCCCAGCATTTT. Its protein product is CASSYWGLDQPQHF.

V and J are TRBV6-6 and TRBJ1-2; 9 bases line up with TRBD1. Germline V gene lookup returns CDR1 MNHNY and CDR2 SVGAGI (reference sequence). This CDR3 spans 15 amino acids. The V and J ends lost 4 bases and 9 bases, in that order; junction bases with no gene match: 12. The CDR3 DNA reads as TGTGCCAGCAGTTTTTCCTCCGGGACAGGGTTCAGCTACACCTTC. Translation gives CASSFSSGTGFSYTF.

CDR3 sequence (DNA): TGTGCCAGCACGGCGGGTCGCAATTCACCCCTCCACTTT. Translating it yields CASTAGRNSPLHF. The chain carries TRBV27 and TRBJ1-6; no reliable D call. The V end lost 7 bases, the J end lost 7 bases, and 11 bases lay between the germline ends. This CDR3 contains 13 residues. Germline V gene sequence: CDR1 MNHEY, CDR2 SMNVEV (reference sequence).

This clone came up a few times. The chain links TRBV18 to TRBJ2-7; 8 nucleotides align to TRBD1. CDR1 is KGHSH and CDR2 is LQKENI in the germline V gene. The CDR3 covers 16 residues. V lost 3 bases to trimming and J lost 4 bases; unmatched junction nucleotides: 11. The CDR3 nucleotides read TGTGCCAGCTCACCGGGACAGGTCGTGGGAGTTTACGAGCAGTACTTC. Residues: CASSPGQVVGVYEQYF.

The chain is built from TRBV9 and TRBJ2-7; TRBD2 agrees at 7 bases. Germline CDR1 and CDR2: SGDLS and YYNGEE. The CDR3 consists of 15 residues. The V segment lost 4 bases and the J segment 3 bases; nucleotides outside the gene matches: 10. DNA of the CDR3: TGTGCCAGCAGCCCCACTAGCGATCTCATCTACGAGCAGTACTTC. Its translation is CASSPTSDLIYEQYF.

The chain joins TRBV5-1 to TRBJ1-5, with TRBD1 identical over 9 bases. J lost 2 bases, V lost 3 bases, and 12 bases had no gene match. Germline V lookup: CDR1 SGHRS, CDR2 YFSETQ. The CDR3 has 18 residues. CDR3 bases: TGCGCCAGCAGCTCCCGACAGGGGGAGGGATCTCGCAATCAGCCCCAGCATTTT. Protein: CASSSRQGEGSRNQPQHF.

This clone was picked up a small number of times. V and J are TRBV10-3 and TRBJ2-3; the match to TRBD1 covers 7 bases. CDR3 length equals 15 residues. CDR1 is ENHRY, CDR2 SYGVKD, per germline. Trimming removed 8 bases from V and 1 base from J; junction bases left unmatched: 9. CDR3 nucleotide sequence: TGTGCCATCGGACACAGGGGCTGGGGCACAGATACGCAGTATTTT. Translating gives CAIGHRGWGTDTQYF.

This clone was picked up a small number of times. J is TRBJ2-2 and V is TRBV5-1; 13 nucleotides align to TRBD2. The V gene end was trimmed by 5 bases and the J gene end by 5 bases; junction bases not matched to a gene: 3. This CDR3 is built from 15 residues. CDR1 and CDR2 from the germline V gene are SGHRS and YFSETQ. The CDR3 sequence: CASSQLAGGTGELFF. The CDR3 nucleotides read TGCGCCAGCAGTCAACTAGCGGGAGGGACCGGGGAGCTGTTTTTT.

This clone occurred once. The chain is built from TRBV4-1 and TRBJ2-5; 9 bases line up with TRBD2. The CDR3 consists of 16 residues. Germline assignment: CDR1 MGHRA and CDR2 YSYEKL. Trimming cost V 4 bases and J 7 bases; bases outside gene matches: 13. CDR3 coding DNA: TGCGCCAGCAGCCCCCTCATGACTAGCGGTGTTGGGACCCAGTACTTC. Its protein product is CASSPLMTSGVGTQYF.

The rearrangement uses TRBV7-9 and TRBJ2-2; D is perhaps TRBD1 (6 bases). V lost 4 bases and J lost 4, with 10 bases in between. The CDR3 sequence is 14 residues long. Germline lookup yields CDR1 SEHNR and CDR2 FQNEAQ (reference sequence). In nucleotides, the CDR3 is TGTGCCAGCAGCTCGGGGACATTCACCGGGGAGCTGTTTTTT. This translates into CASSSGTFTGELFF.

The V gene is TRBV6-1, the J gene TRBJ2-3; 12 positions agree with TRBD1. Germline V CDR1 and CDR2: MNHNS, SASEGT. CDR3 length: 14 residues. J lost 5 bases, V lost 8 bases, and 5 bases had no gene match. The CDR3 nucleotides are TGTGCCAGCGGGGACAGGGGGCTTAAAGATACGCAGTATTTT. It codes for CASGDRGLKDTQYF.

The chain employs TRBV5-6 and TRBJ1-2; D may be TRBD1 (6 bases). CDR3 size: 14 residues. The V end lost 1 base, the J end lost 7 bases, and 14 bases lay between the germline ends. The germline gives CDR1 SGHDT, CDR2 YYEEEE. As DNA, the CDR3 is TGTGCCAGCAGCTTGTACTCAGGGGCTCTTGGCTACACCTTC. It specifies CASSLYSGALGYTF. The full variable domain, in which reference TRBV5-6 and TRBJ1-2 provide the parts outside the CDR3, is DAGVTQSPTHLIKTRGQQVTLRCSPKSGHDTVSWYQQALGQGPQFIFQYYEEEERQRGNFPDRFSGHQFPNYSSELNVNALLLGDSALYLCASSLYSGALGYTFGSGTRLTVV.